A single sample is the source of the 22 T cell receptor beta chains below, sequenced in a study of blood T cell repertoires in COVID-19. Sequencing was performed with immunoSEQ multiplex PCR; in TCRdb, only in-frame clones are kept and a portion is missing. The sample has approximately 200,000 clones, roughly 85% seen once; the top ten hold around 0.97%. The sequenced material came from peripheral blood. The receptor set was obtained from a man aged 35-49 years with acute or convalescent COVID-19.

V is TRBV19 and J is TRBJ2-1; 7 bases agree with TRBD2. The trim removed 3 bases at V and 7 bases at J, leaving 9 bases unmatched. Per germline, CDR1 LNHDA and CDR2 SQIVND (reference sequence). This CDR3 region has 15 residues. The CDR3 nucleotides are TGTGCCAGTAGTATGTGGGCGGGGGATGGAAATGAGCAGTTCTTC. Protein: CASSMWAGDGNEQFF.

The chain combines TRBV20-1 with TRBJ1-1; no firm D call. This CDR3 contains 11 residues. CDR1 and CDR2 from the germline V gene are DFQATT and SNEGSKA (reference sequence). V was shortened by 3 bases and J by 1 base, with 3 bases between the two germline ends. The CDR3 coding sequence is TGCAGTGCTAGCCAGAACACTGAAGCTTTCTTT. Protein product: CSASQNTEAFF.

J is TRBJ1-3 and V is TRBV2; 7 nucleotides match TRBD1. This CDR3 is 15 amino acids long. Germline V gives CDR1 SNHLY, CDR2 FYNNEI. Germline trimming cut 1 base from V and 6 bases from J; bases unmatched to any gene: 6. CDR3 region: CASSEGPGQLNTIYF. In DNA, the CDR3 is TGTGCCAGCAGTGAAGGTCCGGGACAGCTAAACACCATATATTTT.

For the CDR3, the DNA is TGTGCCAGCAGCTTAGCGAGGAACACTGAAGCTTTCTTT. Amino acid sequence: CASSLARNTEAFF. The chain employs TRBV7-3 and TRBJ1-1, with unresolved D. The CDR3 contains 13 residues. In germline, CDR1 is SGHTA, CDR2 FQGTGA. V lost 2 bases and J 1 base, leaving 5 bases between the germline ends.

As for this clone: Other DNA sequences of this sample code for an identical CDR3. The CDR3 DNA reads as TGTGCCTGGACCCCCGGAGGTACTGAAGCTTTCTTT. Translation gives CAWTPGGTEAFF. The chain carries TRBV30 and TRBJ1-1; no definite D call. This CDR3 spans 12 amino acids. Germline CDR1 GTSNPN, CDR2 SVGIG (reference sequence). With 4 bases removed from V and 5 bases from J, the gap between germline ends came to 11 bases.

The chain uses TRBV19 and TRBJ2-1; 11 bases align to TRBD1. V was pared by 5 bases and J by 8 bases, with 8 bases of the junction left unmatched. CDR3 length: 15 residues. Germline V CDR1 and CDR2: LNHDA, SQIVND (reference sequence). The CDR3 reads CASSEGDRGYHEQFF. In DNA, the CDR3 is TGTGCCAGTAGTGAGGGGGACAGGGGGTACCATGAGCAGTTCTTC.

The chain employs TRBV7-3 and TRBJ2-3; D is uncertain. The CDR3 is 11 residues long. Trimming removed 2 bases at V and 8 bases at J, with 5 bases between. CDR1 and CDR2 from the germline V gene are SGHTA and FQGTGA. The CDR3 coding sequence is TGTGCCAGCAGCTTAGGTAGTACGCAGTATTTT. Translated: CASSLGSTQYF.

CDR3 in amino acids: CASGVGAVTEAFF. The DNA of the CDR3 is TGTGCCAGCGGAGTGGGGGCCGTCACTGAAGCTTTCTTT. The chain links TRBV6-5 to TRBJ1-1; D might be TRBD1 (6 bases). This CDR3 has 13 residues. Trimming shortened V by 8 bases and J by 4 bases, and 14 bases separated the two germline ends. CDR1 and CDR2 (germline): MNHEY, SVGAGI.

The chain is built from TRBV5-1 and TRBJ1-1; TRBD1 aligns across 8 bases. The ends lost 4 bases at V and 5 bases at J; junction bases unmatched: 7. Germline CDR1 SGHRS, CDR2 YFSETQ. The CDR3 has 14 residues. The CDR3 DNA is TGCGCCAGCAGCCCTCAGGGGGCAGCTACTGAAGCTTTCTTT. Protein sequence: CASSPQGAATEAFF.

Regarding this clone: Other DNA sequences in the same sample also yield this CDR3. CDR3 sequence (DNA): TGTGCCAGCAGCTTGCGGGTGGGAGCCGAGCAGTACTTC. Encoded protein: CASSLRVGAEQYF. The chain combines TRBV5-4 with TRBJ2-7; D possibly corresponds to TRBD2 (5 bases). Trimming took off 1 base at V and 6 bases at J, with 11 bases between the two ends. The CDR3 is 13 residues long. From germline, CDR1 is SGHNT and CDR2 YYREEE (reference sequence).

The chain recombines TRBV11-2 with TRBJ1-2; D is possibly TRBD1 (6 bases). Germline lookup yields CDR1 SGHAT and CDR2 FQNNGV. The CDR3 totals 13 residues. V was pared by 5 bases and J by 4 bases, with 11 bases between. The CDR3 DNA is TGTGCCAGCAGCCCGGACAGTCTCTATGGCTACACCTTC. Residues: CASSPDSLYGYTF. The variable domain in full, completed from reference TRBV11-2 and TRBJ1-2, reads EAGVAQSPRYKIIEKRQSVAFWCNPISGHATLYWYQQILGQGPKLLIQFQNNGVVDDSQLPKDRFSAERLKGVDSTLKIQPAKLEDSAVYLCASSPDSLYGYTFGSGTRLTVV.

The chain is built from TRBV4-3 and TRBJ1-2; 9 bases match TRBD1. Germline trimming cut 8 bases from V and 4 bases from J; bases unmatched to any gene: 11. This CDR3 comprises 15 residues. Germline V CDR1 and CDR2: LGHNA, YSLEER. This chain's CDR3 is CASGDRAEGPYGYTF. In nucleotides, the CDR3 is TGCGCCAGCGGGGACAGGGCTGAGGGACCCTATGGCTACACCTTC.

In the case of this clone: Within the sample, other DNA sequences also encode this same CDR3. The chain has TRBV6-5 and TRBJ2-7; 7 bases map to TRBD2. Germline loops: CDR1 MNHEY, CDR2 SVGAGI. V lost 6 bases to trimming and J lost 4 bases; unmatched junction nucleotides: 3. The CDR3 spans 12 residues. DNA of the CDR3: TGTGCCAGCAGCCCGGGGGGTTACGAGCAGTACTTC. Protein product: CASSPGGYEQYF.

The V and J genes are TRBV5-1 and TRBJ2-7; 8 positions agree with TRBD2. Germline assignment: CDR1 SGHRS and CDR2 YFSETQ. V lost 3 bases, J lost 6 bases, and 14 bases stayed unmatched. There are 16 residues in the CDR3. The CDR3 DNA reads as TGCGCCAGCAGCTCCAACCCGGGACTAGAGTCGAGCGAGCAGTACTTC. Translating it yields CASSSNPGLESSEQYF.

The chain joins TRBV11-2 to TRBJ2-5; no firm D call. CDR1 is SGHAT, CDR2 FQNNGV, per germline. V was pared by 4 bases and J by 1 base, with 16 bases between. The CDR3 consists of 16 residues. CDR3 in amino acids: CASSSRATTTQETQYF. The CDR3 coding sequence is TGTGCCAGCAGCTCGCGAGCTACTACGACCCAAGAGACCCAGTACTTC.

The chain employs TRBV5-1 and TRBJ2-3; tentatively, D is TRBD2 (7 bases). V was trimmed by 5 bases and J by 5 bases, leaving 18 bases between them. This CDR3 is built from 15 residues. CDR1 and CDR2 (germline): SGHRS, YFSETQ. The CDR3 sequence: CASRPDGGHGDTQYF. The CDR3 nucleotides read TGCGCCAGCAGGCCTGACGGGGGGCATGGAGATACGCAGTATTTT.

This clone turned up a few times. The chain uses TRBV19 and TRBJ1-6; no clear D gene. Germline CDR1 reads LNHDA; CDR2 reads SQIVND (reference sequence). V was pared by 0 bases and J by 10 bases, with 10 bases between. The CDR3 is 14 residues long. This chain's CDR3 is CASSIDIRSSPLHF. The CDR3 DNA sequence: TGTGCCAGTAGTATAGATATCCGGTCCTCACCCCTCCACTTT.

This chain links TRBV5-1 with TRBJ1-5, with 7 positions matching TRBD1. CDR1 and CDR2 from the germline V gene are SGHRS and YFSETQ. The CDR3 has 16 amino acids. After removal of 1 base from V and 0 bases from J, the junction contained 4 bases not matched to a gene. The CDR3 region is CASSLTGQFSNQPQHF. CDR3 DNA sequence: TGCGCCAGCAGCTTGACGGGACAGTTTAGCAATCAGCCCCAGCATTTT.

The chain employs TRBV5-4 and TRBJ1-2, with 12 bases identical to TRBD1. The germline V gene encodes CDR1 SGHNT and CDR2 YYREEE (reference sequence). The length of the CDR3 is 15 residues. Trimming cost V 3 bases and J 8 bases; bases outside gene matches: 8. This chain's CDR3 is CASSSRDRGRGGYTF. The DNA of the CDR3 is TGTGCCAGCAGCTCTAGGGACAGGGGGCGCGGAGGCTACACCTTC.

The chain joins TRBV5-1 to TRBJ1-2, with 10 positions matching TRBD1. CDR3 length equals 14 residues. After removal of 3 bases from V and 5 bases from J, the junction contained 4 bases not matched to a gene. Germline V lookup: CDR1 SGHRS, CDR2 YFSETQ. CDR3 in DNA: TGCGCCAGCAGCTCGGGGACAGGGGAATATGGCTACACCTTC. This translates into CASSSGTGEYGYTF. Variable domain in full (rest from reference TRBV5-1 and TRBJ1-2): KAGVTQTPRYLIKTRGQQVTLSCSPISGHRSVSWYQQTPGQGLQFLFEYFSETQRNKGNFPGRFSGRQFSNSRSEMNVSTLELGDSALYLCASSSGTGEYGYTFGSGTRLTVV.

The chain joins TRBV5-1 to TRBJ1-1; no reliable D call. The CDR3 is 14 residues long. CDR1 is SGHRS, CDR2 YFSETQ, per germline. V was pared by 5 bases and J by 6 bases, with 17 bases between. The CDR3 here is CASSTTPLEPEAFF. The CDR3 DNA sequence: TGCGCCAGCAGTACGACCCCTTTGGAGCCTGAAGCTTTCTTT.

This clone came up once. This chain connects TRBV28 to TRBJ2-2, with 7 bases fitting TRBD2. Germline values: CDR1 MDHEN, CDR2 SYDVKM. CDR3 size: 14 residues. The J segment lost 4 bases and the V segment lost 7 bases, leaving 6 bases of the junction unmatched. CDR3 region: CASTLTSFTGELFF. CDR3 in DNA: TGTGCCAGCACACTGACTAGCTTCACCGGGGAGCTGTTTTTT.